These T cell receptor beta chains were read from a single sample in a study of cytomegalovirus exposure and HLA in healthy donors. Method: immunoSEQ multiplex PCR; TCRdb's copy keeps in-frame clones and lacks some. The sample yields about 150,000 clones, 65% to 85% seen once. Sequencing was performed on PBMCs. Every receptor here comes from a woman between 40 and 55 years old in good health and CMV-seropositive. The CDR3 runs from the conserved cysteine through the conserved F or W.

j_gene,len,v_gene,CDR3aa
TRBJ1-6,14,TRBV18,CASSMDRSNSPLHF
TRBJ1-1,16,TRBV5-8,CASSRNRGYSDTEAFF
TRBJ2-2,13,TRBV6-4,CASGQSNTGELFF
TRBJ2-6,16,TRBV5-1,CASSPDGVSGANGLTF
TRBJ2-7,13,TRBV6-1,CASRTGTVYEQYF
TRBJ1-4,15,TRBV6-5,CASTKRGMGWEKLFF
TRBJ1-2,14,TRBV6-6,CASSHPGGGDGYTF
TRBJ1-1,13,TRBV5-5,CASSLAGNTEAFF
TRBJ2-5,13,TRBV28,CASTSGGAQTQYF
TRBJ1-2,14,TRBV18,CASSPYGGSDGYTF
TRBJ2-2,14,TRBV7-9,CASRGQGASGELFF
TRBJ1-1,13,TRBV10-1,CASSESGTAEAFF
TRBJ2-3,16,TRBV13,CASSLKSGGGTDTQYF
TRBJ2-6,15,TRBV6-5,CASSPGRRGANVLTF
TRBJ1-1,12,TRBV28,CASRSTGVRAFF
TRBJ2-5,12,TRBV28,CASSRQSRTQYF
TRBJ2-2,16,TRBV5-1,CASSPNPGQGSGELFF
TRBJ1-5,14,TRBV5-4,CASSPEGSNQPQHF
TRBJ2-7,14,TRBV6-1,CASSEALRGYEQYF
TRBJ2-2,14,TRBV7-9,CASRGTENTGELFF
TRBJ1-1,13,TRBV7-2,CASSLDYREKAFF
TRBJ2-7,14,TRBV6-1,CASSEQGSSYEQYF
TRBJ1-6,17,TRBV28,CASSGDSPISYNSPLHF
TRBJ1-2,14,TRBV27,CASSLSRTPRGYTF
TRBJ2-1,13,TRBV29-1,CSATGTGLNEQFF
TRBJ2-7,11,TRBV2,CASSDTYEQYF
TRBJ1-1,17,TRBV7-9,CASSTTDPGQGISEAFF
TRBJ2-1,12,TRBV7-9,CASSIRRRGQIF
TRBJ1-6,15,TRBV4-3,CASSQDRTANSPLHF
TRBJ2-2,14,TRBV19,CASSIGTGPGELFF
TRBJ2-7,13,TRBV6-1,CASSPRSTYEQYF
TRBJ1-2,16,TRBV19,CASSTPGQVRIYGYTF
TRBJ1-4,15,TRBV2,CASLLVVATNEKLFF
TRBJ2-1,16,TRBV5-6,CASSLEMGGTYNEQFF
TRBJ2-7,14,TRBV10-1,CASSPGGSFNEQYF
TRBJ1-2,11,TRBV20-1,CSARVQAGYTF
TRBJ2-7,15,TRBV11-2,CASSLVGTSSYEQYF
TRBJ2-2,15,TRBV5-6,CASSWGTGGTGELFF
TRBJ2-7,12,TRBV6-1,CATTDRVYEQYF
TRBJ2-7,14,TRBV5-4,CASSLAGTGYEQYF
TRBJ2-4,13,TRBV11-3,CASSLNGADIQYF
TRBJ2-3,13,TRBV19,CASSVKSVNTQYF
TRBJ1-1,13,TRBV28,CASSLPGRAEAFF
TRBJ2-3,13,TRBV27,CASTGGWADTQYF
TRBJ2-7,14,TRBV7-2,CASSLGGPPNEQYF
TRBJ1-1,11,TRBV30,CAWLNRGKAFF
TRBJ2-5,14,TRBV5-1,CASTQTSLQETQYF
TRBJ1-5,14,TRBV19,CASSPRDSNQPQHF
TRBJ1-1,16,TRBV28,CASSQDRVGGWTEAFF
TRBJ2-3,14,TRBV7-3,CASSFGLRGDTQYF